Presented here are 20 T cell receptor beta chains from one specimen sequenced in a study of CD8+ T cells in alopecia areata. Once RNA had been extracted, it was reverse transcribed into cDNA to act as the sequencing template. Profiled with immunoSEQ multiplex PCR; TCRdb holds only in-frame clones, not every one. The table has roughly 150,000 clones, 85% to 90% seen once. The source material was CD8+ T cells sorted from blood, sampled at week 0. Receptors originate from a human donor with alopecia areata.

With respect to this clone: Other DNA sequences in the same sample also yield this CDR3. The chain uses TRBV6-5 and TRBJ1-1; D not certain. The ends were cut back, 6 bases at V and 0 bases at J, with 8 bases in the middle. Germline assignment: CDR1 MNHEY and CDR2 SVGAGI. This CDR3 has 13 amino acids. The CDR3 is CASSYSLNTEAFF. CDR3 DNA: TGTGCCAGCAGCTACAGCCTGAACACTGAAGCTTTCTTT.

The chain combines TRBV5-6 with TRBJ2-7, with TRBD1 as a possible D gene (5 bases). The CDR3 has 14 amino acids. V was clipped by 2 bases and J by 1 base, with 10 bases between them. Germline-derived CDR1 and CDR2 are SGHDT and YYEEEE. CDR3 DNA: TGTGCCAGCAGCTTCCGGACAATTTCCTACGAGCAGTACTTC. It translates to CASSFRTISYEQYF.

The CDR3 bases are TGTGCCAGCGGGACAGGGGGCTACGAGCAGTACTTC. Its translation is CASGTGGYEQYF. V usage is TRBV7-9 and J usage is TRBJ2-7; 11 positions match TRBD1. V dropped 8 bases and J dropped 3; count of bases not matched to a gene: 0. CDR3 size: 12 residues. Looked up from germline, CDR1 is SEHNR and CDR2 is FQNEAQ (reference sequence).

The V and J genes are TRBV7-2 and TRBJ1-1; 8 bases fit TRBD1. Germline loops: CDR1 SGHTA, CDR2 FQGNSA. This CDR3 has 14 amino acids. V was pared by 2 bases and J by 8 bases, with 7 bases of the junction left unmatched. The CDR3 region is CASSLTRGREEAFF. The CDR3 nucleotides read TGTGCCAGCAGCTTAACCAGGGGGCGCGAGGAAGCTTTCTTT.

This rearrangement joins TRBV27 to TRBJ2-3, with 8 bases identical to TRBD1. Germline lookup yields CDR1 MNHEY and CDR2 SMNVEV (reference sequence). The CDR3 length is 14 residues. With V trimmed by 5 bases and J by 4 bases, 5 bases remained unmatched. CDR3 sequence reads: CASSRTGSADTQYF. In nucleotides, the CDR3 is TGTGCCAGCAGTCGGACAGGGTCGGCAGATACGCAGTATTTT.

This clone came up a few times. V is TRBV5-5 and J is TRBJ2-7; D is undetermined. Trimming stripped 4 bases from V and 3 bases from J, with 14 bases between. CDR1 and CDR2 from the germline V gene are SGHKS and YYEKEE (reference sequence). The CDR3 covers 14 residues. CDR3 DNA: TGTGCCAGCAGCGTCGGTGTGGGCTACTACGAGCAGTACTTC. It translates to CASSVGVGYYEQYF.

As regards this clone: The junction departs from germline at one end; a sequencing error may be responsible. The V call is TRBV4-1, the J call TRBJ2-7, with TRBD2 matching 11 bases. Germline CDR1 is MGHRA and CDR2 is YSYEKL. This CDR3 spans 15 amino acids. CDR3 bases: TGTGCCAGCAGCCAAGATAGCGGGGGGGCCTACGAGCAGTACTTC. Translating gives CASSQDSGGAYEQYF.

CDR3 DNA sequence: TGTGCCAGCTCCTTGGCGCAGGGATACAATGAGCAGTTCTTC. Residues: CASSLAQGYNEQFF. The V gene is TRBV7-6, the J gene TRBJ2-1, with D maybe TRBD1 (5 bases). V gave up 8 bases and J gave up 4 bases, with 15 bases separating them. The CDR3 spans 14 residues. Germline V gene sequence: CDR1 SGHVS, CDR2 FNYEAQ.

The chain joins TRBV4-1 to TRBJ2-7; 8 bases fit TRBD1. Germline V gene lookup returns CDR1 MGHRA and CDR2 YSYEKL. The CDR3 consists of 15 residues. Trimming removed 0 bases from V and 2 bases from J; junction bases left unmatched: 3. The CDR3 is CASSQERTGPYEQYF. The DNA for the CDR3 is TGCGCCAGCAGCCAAGAACGGACAGGGCCCTACGAGCAGTACTTC.

This rearrangement joins TRBV30 to TRBJ1-1; no clear D gene. V was pared by 4 bases and J by 1 base, with 10 bases between. The CDR3 length is 13 residues. Germline-derived CDR1 and CDR2 are GTSNPN and SVGIG (reference sequence). The CDR3 bases are TGTGCCTGGACCCTGGGTCGGAACACTGAAGCTTTCTTT. It is translated as CAWTLGRNTEAFF.

This chain links TRBV29-1 with TRBJ1-1; D unclear. The CDR3 has 12 residues. Germline assignment: CDR1 SQVTM and CDR2 ANQGSEA. Trimming took off 0 bases at V and 7 bases at J, with 9 bases between the two ends. The CDR3 DNA reads as TGCAGCGTTGAAGATCGGTTACTTGAAGCTTTCTTT. It yields the protein CSVEDRLLEAFF.

CDR3 sequence: CASSSGTSGVGEQFF. The CDR3 DNA follows: TGTGCCAGCAGCAGCGGGACTAGCGGGGTCGGAGAGCAGTTCTTC. The rearrangement links TRBV13 to TRBJ2-1, with 13 bases matching TRBD2. The V segment lost 5 bases and the J segment 10 bases; nucleotides outside the gene matches: 8. The CDR3 spans 15 residues. The V gene's germline CDR1 is PRHDT and CDR2 FYEKMQ (reference sequence).

V usage is TRBV5-1 and J usage is TRBJ2-2; D gene ambiguous. Germline CDR1 SGHRS, CDR2 YFSETQ. The V end lost 3 bases, the J end lost 1 base, and 13 bases lay between the germline ends. The CDR3 is 16 residues long. The CDR3 region has the DNA TGCGCCAGCAGCTCGGAGAAGTGGGGGAACACCGGGGAGCTGTTTTTT. Protein product: CASSSEKWGNTGELFF.

CDR3 protein: CATFPGQGNQPQHF. The CDR3 region has the DNA TGTGCCACCTTCCCGGGACAGGGCAATCAGCCCCAGCATTTT. V is TRBV19 and J is TRBJ1-5; 8 positions match TRBD1. The CDR3 has 14 amino acids. V lost 10 bases, J lost 2 bases, and 7 bases stayed unmatched. Looked up from germline, CDR1 is LNHDA and CDR2 is SQIVND (reference sequence).

The chain has TRBV23-1 and TRBJ2-7; D may be TRBD1 (6 bases). TRBV23-1 is identified as an open reading frame with a role that is uncertain. The CDR3 contains 16 residues. V lost 2 bases to trimming and J lost 2 bases, with 16 bases between them. The CDR3 protein is CASSQDEDSMTYEQYF. In DNA form, the CDR3 reads TGCGCCAGCAGTCAAGACGAGGACAGTATGACCTACGAGCAGTACTTC.

The J gene is TRBJ1-1, the V gene TRBV29-1, with TRBD1 matching 7 bases. J gave up 3 bases and V 6 bases, and 16 bases lay outside the gene matches. Germline-derived CDR1 and CDR2 are SQVTM and ANQGSEA. CDR3 length: 16 amino acids. CDR3 protein: CSVSRRAGGVYTEAFF. CDR3 in DNA: TGCAGCGTCTCCCGCAGGGCAGGGGGGGTATACACTGAAGCTTTCTTT.

With respect to this clone: Other DNA sequences of this sample code for an identical CDR3. J is TRBJ1-1 and V is TRBV6-4; unclear D gene. Germline V lookup: CDR1 MRHNA, CDR2 SNTAGT. The CDR3 is 13 amino acids. Between the trimmed V and J ends, which lost 0 bases and 1 base, there was a span of 3 bases. CDR3 in amino acids: CASSDSSNTEAFF. The CDR3 bases are TGTGCCAGCAGTGACTCCTCGAACACTGAAGCTTTCTTT.

This clone was detected only once. V gene TRBV5-8 combines with J gene TRBJ1-2; no clear D. CDR1 is SGHTS and CDR2 is YDEGEE in the germline V gene. The CDR3 loop spans 13 amino acids. Trimming shortened V by 7 bases and J by 6 bases, and 16 bases separated the two germline ends. Here the CDR3 DNA reads TGTGCCAGCGGATGGGTGATGATGAATGGCTACACCTTC. Translating it yields CASGWVMMNGYTF.

The rearrangement joins TRBV5-4 to TRBJ2-3; D uncertain. The CDR3 has 11 amino acids. Germline V gives CDR1 SGHNT, CDR2 YYREEE (reference sequence). Between the trimmed V and J ends, which lost 5 bases and 1 base, there was a span of 2 bases. CDR3 DNA sequence: TGTGCCAGCAGGGGCACAGATACGCAGTATTTT. It yields the protein CASRGTDTQYF.

In its sample, this clone was seen once. The CDR3 protein is CAWSSGGIAGELFF. The CDR3 bases are TGTGCCTGGAGTTCCGGGGGTATTGCCGGGGAGCTGTTTTTT. The chain has TRBV30 and TRBJ2-2, with D maybe TRBD2 (6 bases). Germline CDR1 is GTSNPN and CDR2 is SVGIG (reference sequence). The CDR3 sequence is 14 residues long. V shed 2 bases and J shed 6 bases, with 13 bases lying between them.